This T cell receptor (beta chain) was identified in a study of human T cells and chemical hapten exposure. Background on the study: Patients' scalps got diphenylcyclopropenone weekly throughout the roughly 23-week study.

Individual cDNA molecules in this library carried unique molecular identifiers. MiXCR, run by TCRdb on the RACE reads, gives a single entry per CDR3 protein. The table lists 100,000 to 120,000 distinct CDR3 sequences, 34% of them singletons. This sample's time point: patch test 3, about 24 weeks after DPC sensitization. Indicated treatment: therapeutic diphenylcyclopropenone sensitization with weekly scalp DPC. Trimming removed 5 bases at V and 3 bases at J, with 22 bases between. This CDR3 contains 17 residues. Germline V gives CDR1 MNHEY, CDR2 SVGEGT. Sequenced material: whole blood, taken in connection with sensitization to the hapten diphenylcyclopropenone (DPC). The chain joins TRBV6-2 or TRBV6-3 to TRBJ1-1, with D maybe TRBD1 (6 bases). The sequence derives from a man aged 35 to 55 with alopecia areata. Some clones in this sample may be carry-over from other donors' samples. The DNA of the CDR3 is TGTGCCAGCAGTGACGGTCCCGGGACATCTTGGGACACTGAAGCTTTCTTT. Residues: CASSDGPGTSWDTEAFF.